This TCR beta chain was observed in a study of blood T cells in healthy people across ages (dated by TCRdb to the mid-2010s). As for the study more broadly: In model experiments, template switching captured about one uniquely barcoded TCR beta cDNA molecule for every two T cells. To track age-related changes in TCR beta repertoire diversity, the study relied on deep sequencing normalized with unique cDNA molecular identifiers. Four age groups were formed from the donors: young (average approximately 15 years), middle-aged (around 40), aged (approximately 60) and long-lived (less than 85). The study analyzed two additional independent replicas of 1 million unique cDNA reads from the same blood draw for two donors, one aged 18 to 30 and one aged 80 or older.

The library was produced with 5' RACE. Sequencing used an Illumina HiSeq 2500. A second about 7 to 12 cycle PCR used a sample-barcoded 5' primer and a J-beta primer mix. A unique molecular identifier was introduced onto each TCR beta cDNA molecule by a template-switch 5' adaptor carrying 12 random nucleotides. Each sample yielded at least 2.5 million CDR3-containing paired-end reads. The Mint cDNA synthesis kit, primed by a TRBC-specific oligonucleotide, was used to synthesize first-strand cDNA from all RNA. All cDNA was treated with uracil-DNA glycosylase and then went through a first 18-cycle PCR with the universal primers M1SS and BC2_uni_R. Under the source paper's analysis protocol: For normalization, 1 million high-quality reads, each with a distinct molecular identifier, were randomly selected from each sample. Reads with shared molecular identifiers were discarded instead of being binned into consensus sequences. MiTCR, set to a Q25 quality threshold and the strictest error-elimination algorithm, was used for CDR3 identification, clonotype clustering and error correction. Lower-bound total TCR beta diversity was estimated with a nonparametric unseen species model using Euler transformation. TCRdb reprocessed the public reads (quality trimming at Q25 with fastp, clone calling with MiXCR) and kept in-frame beta chains. Rows with one shared CDR3 protein collapse into an entry with the most common genes and DNA. The authors' filters were not applied to this entry. Counted in this sample were 500,000 to 550,000 distinct CDR3 sequences; under 30% of them appeared once. Approximately 10% of the sample comes from the top ten.

For this clonotype: Its target antigen remains unknown. It has no much larger one-base neighbor in the sample; base qualities were not kept.

From the germline V gene (reference sequence), CDR1 is SEHNR and CDR2 is FQNEAQ. The CDR3 runs 15 amino acids, cysteine and phenylalanine included. Only the CDR3 portion is preserved as DNA: 45 bases, with reading frame beginning at the first base. The germline ends are 12 bases apart after V is trimmed by 0 bases and J by 9 bases. The full study reports these points: Estimates of total diversity based on one million sequenced T cells were regarded as lower bounds and as underestimates. Because profiling used bulk unsorted PBMCs, naive and antigen-experienced compartments could not be compared conclusively. As age increased, observed TCR beta diversity per million T cells dropped in a roughly linear way, and a significant reduction was already evident by age 40. A strong correlation was found between observed TCR beta diversity and the percentage of naive T cells measured by flow cytometry. Because donor CMV infection status was unknown, age-related changes in expanded clonotypes were potentially confounded. Compared with the aged group, more naive CD4+ T cells, fewer expanded clones and increased TCR diversity were shown by the long-lived group, suggesting age selection.

The roughly 39 donors, aged about 6 to 95 years, were systemically healthy Caucasian individuals from Russia. Each donor gave 8 to 10 milliliters of peripheral blood, drawn into EDTA-treated Vacutainer tubes. Ficoll-Paque density-gradient centrifugation was used to isolate PBMCs, with at least 6 million per sample. Trizol reagent was used to extract total RNA from the PBMCs, yielding at least 5.5 micrograms per sample. For every donor, flow cytometry on a PBMC aliquot measured the percentage of naive CD45RAhigh/CD27high T cells. These data were likewise used in another study, on T cells of mothers and their children. The second source states: The donors were nine systemically healthy Caucasian individuals, made up of three mothers and their six children. cDNA synthesis consumed the entire amount of extracted RNA, loaded at 1.5 ug RNA in each 15 ul reaction. In the second PCR, the M1S primer introduced both the sample barcodes and 2-4 random nucleotides. Over 8 million TCR beta CDR3 reads came from each mother, compared with approximately 2.8 million reads from each child. TCR recombination output is similarly shaped by thymic selection in related and unrelated pairs, with a minor effect exerted by inherited differences. Normalized repertoire overlap was always slightly but never significantly higher in related than unrelated mother-child pairs. No persistent microchimeric T cell clones were found, with a detection sensitivity of approximately 110 clones per million clonotypes. To look for features that set related mother-child pairs apart from unrelated individuals, the researchers ran deep NGS to compare the TCR beta repertoires of mothers and children. On average, the children were about 12 +/- 4 years old, while the mothers were 40 +/- 4 years old. After adapter ligation was performed with NEBNext reagents, the libraries were sequenced on an Illumina HiSeq 2000 with 100+100 nt paired-end reads. To avoid cross-contamination, the mother libraries and the child libraries were prepared a month apart and sequenced in separate runs. Between 500,000 and 2,000,000 distinct TCR beta clonotypes were identified per donor. Naive TCR beta clonotypes were estimated from low-frequency clonotypes matched to each donor's FACS-determined naive share, without sorting.

Rearrangement joined TRBV7-9 to TRBJ1-6, and TRBD1 may be the D gene, going by 6 matching bases. Sequences were obtained from blood. This sequence was found in a boy between 10 and 17 years old in good health. The CDR3 in this case is CASSLARGGGSPLHF. The DNA reads TGTGCCAGCAGCTTAGCGCGTGGAGGGGGTTCACCCCTCCACTTT. When the CDR3 is completed using the reference TRBV7-9 and TRBJ1-6 genes on either side, the full variable domain is DTGVSQNPRHKITKRGQNVTFRCDPISEHNRLYWYRQTLGQGPEFLTYFQNEAQLEKSRLLSDRFSAERPKGSFSTLEIQRTEQGDSAMYLCASSLARGGGSPLHFGNGTRLTVT.